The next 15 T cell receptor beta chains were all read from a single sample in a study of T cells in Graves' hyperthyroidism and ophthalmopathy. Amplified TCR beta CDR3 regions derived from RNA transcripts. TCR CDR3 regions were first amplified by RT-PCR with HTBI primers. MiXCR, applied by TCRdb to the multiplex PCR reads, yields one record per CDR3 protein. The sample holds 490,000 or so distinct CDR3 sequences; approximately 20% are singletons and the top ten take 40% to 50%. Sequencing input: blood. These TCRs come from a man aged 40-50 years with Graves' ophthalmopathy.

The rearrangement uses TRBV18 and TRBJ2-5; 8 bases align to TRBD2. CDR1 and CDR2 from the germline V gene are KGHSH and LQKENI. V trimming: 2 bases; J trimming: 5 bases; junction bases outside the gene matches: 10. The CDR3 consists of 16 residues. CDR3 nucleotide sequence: TGTGCCAGCTCACCAGACCTGGCGGGAGGTCGGGAGACCCAGTACTTC. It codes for CASSPDLAGGRETQYF. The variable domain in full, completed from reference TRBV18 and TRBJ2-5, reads NAGVMQNPRHLVRRRGQEARLRCSPMKGHSHVYWYRQLPEEGLKFMVYLQKENIIDESGMPKERFSAEFPKEGPSILRIQQVVRGDSAAYFCASSPDLAGGRETQYFGPGTRLLVL.

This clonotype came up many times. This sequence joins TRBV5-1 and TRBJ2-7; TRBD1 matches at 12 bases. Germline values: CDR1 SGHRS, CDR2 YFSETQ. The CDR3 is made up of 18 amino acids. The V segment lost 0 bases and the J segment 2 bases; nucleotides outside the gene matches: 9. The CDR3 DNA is TGCGCCAGCAGCTTGGCTGGGACAGGGGGCGCCGGGGCCTACGAGCAGTACTTC. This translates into CASSLAGTGGAGAYEQYF.

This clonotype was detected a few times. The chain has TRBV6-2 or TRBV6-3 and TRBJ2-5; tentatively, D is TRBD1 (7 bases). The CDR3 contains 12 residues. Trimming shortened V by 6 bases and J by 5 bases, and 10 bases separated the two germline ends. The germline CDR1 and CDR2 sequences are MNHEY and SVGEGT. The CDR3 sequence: CASRRDSETQYF. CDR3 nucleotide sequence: TGTGCCAGCAGGCGGGACAGCGAGACCCAGTACTTC.

The CDR3, as DNA: TGTGCCAGTAGTACCTCGGTCGGCAACTATGGCTACACCTTC. Translating it yields CASSTSVGNYGYTF. The V gene is TRBV19, the J gene TRBJ1-2; D call uncertain. CDR1 is LNHDA, CDR2 SQIVND, per germline (reference sequence). The CDR3 consists of 14 residues. Trimming removed 4 bases from V and 2 bases from J, with 11 bases in between.

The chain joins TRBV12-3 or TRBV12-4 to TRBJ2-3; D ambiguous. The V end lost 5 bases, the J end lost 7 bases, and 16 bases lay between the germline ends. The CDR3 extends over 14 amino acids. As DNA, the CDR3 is TGTGCCAGCAGTCCTGAGGCGGTAGCAAATACGCAGTATTTT. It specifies CASSPEAVANTQYF.

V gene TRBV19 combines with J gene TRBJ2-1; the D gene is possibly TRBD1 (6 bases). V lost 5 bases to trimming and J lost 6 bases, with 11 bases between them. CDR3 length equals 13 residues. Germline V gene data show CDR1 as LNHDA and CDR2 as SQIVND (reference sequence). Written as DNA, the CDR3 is TGTGCCAGTAGTCAGATACAGGGCAATGAGCAGTTCTTC. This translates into CASSQIQGNEQFF.

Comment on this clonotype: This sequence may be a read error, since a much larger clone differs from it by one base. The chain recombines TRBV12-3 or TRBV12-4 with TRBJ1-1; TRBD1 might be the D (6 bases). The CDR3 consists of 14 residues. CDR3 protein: CASSWNGRDTEASF. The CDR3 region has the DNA TGTGCCAGCAGTTGGAATGGCAGGGACACTGAAGCTTCCTTT.

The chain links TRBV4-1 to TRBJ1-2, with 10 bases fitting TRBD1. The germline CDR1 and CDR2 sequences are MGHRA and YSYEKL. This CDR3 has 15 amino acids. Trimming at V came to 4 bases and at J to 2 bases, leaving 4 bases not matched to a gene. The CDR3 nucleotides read TGCGCCAGCAGCCGCGGGACAGGGGCGAACTATGGCTACACCTTC. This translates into CASSRGTGANYGYTF.

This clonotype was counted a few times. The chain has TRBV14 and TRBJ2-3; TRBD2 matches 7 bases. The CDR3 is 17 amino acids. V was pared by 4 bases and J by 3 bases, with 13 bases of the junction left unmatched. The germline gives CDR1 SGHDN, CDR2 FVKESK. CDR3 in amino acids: CASSPAMEGGLTDTQYF. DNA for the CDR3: TGTGCCAGCAGCCCTGCCATGGAGGGAGGGTTGACAGATACGCAGTATTTT.

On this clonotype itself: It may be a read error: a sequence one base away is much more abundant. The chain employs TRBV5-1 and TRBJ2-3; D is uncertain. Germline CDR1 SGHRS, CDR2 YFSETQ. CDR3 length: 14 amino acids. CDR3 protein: CARSLRGNTDTQYF. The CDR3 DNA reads TGCGCCAGAAGCTTGAGAGGAAACACAGATACGCAGTATTTT.

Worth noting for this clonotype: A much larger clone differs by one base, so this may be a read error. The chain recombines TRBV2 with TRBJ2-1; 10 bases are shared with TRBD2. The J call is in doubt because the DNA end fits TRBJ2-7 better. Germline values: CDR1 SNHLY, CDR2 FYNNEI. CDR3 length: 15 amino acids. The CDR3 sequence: CASSFGSGGFNEQYF. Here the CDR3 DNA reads TGTGCCAGCAGCTTTGGTAGCGGGGGGTTCAATGAGCAGTACTTC.

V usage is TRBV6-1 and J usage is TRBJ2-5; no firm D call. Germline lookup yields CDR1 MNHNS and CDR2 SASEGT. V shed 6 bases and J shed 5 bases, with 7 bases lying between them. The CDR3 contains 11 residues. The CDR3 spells CASSPTETQYF. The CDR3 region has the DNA TGTGCCAGCAGCCCCACGGAGACCCAGTACTTC.

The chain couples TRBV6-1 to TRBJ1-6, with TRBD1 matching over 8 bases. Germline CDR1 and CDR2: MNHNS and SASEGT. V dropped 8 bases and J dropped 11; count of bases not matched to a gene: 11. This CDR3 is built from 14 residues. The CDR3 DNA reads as TGTGCCAGCGGGTTACAGGGGGTAACCGCACCCCTCCACTTT. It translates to CASGLQGVTAPLHF.

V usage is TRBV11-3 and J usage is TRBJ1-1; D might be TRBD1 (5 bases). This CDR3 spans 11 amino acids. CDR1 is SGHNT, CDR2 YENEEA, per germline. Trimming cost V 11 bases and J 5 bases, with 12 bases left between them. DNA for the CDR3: TGTGCCCTTTGGGGGGGGACTGAAGCTTTCTTT. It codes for CALWGGTEAFF. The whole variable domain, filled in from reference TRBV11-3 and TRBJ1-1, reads EAGVVQSPRYKIIEKKQPVAFWCNPISGHNTLYWYLQNLGQGPELLIRYENEEAVDDSQLPKDRFSAERLKGVDSTLKIQPAELGDSAVYLCALWGGTEAFFGQGTRLTVV.

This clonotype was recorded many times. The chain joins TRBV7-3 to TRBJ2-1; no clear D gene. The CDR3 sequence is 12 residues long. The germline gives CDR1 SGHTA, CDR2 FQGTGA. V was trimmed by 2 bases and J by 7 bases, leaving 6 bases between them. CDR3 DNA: TGTGCCAGCAGCTTAGGTACGAATGAGCAGTTCTTC. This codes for CASSLGTNEQFF.